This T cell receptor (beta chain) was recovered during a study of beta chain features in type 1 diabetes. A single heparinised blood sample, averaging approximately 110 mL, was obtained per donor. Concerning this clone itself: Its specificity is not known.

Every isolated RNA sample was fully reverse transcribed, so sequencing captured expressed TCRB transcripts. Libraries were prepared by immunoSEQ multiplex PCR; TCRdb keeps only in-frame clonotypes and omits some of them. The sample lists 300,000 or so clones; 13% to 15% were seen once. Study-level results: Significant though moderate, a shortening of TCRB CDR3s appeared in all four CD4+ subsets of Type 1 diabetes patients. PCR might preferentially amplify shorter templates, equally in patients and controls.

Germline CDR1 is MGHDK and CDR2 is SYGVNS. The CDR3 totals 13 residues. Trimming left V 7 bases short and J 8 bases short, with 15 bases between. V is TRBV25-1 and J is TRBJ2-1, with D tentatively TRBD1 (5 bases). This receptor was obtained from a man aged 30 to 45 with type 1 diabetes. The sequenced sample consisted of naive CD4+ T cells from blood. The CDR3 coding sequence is TGTGCCAGCACTAAACTCAGGGATGATGAGCAGTTCTTC. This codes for CASTKLRDDEQFF.